A selection of T cell receptor beta chains follows, all from one sample in a study of a mutant IDH1 vaccine in newly diagnosed glioma. The antigens for these receptors are not known. Some clones are missing from TCRdb's copy, which holds only in-frame ones; the method was immunoSEQ multiplex PCR. The sample comprises roughly 54,000 clones, about 81% of which are singletons, and 3% to 4% rests with the top ten. Sequencing used PBMCs, obtained from a glioma patient whose treatment included an IDH1 peptide vaccine. Every receptor here comes from a man aged 30 to 39 with glioma. The CDR3 runs from the conserved cysteine through the conserved F or W. A D gene is named only where the DNA matches it firmly. Clone size is given for some rows only: seen once, a few or many times, or a class if the clone is expanded.

J gene: TRBJ1-1; clone size: NA; D gene: NA; V gene: TRBV6-5; CDR3 protein: CASSWSVQGNTEAFF; CDR3 DNA: TGTGCCAGCAGTTGGAGCGTACAGGGAAACACTGAAGCTTTCTTT
J gene: TRBJ1-1; clone size: NA; D gene: NA; V gene: TRBV6-5; CDR3 protein: CASSSGPWDTEAFF; CDR3 DNA: TGTGCCAGCAGTTCCGGGCCATGGGACACTGAAGCTTTCTTT
J gene: TRBJ2-7; clone size: NA; D gene: NA; V gene: TRBV5-6; CDR3 protein: CASSGGDTNTYEQYF; CDR3 DNA: TGTGCCAGCAGCGGGGGGGACACCAACACCTACGAGCAGTACTTC
J gene: TRBJ1-1; clone size: NA; D gene: NA; V gene: TRBV2; CDR3 protein: CASSDGQNTEAFF; CDR3 DNA: TGTGCCAGCAGTGACGGACAGAACACTGAGGCTTTCTTT
J gene: TRBJ2-7; clone size: NA; D gene: NA; V gene: TRBV6-1; CDR3 protein: CASNGGQAYEQYF; CDR3 DNA: TGTGCCAGCAACGGGGGGCAAGCCTACGAGCAGTACTTC
J gene: TRBJ1-4; clone size: NA; D gene: TRBD1; V gene: TRBV5-1; CDR3 protein: CASRKQGAGVEKLFF; CDR3 DNA: TGCGCCAGCAGAAAACAGGGGGCCGGGGTTGAAAAACTGTTTTTT
J gene: TRBJ1-4; clone size: NA; D gene: NA; V gene: TRBV6-1; CDR3 protein: CASSEDQVLSHEKLFF; CDR3 DNA: TGTGCCAGCAGTGAAGACCAGGTCCTATCCCATGAAAAACTGTTTTTT
J gene: TRBJ1-5; clone size: NA; D gene: NA; V gene: TRBV19; CDR3 protein: CAGGHLNSNQPQHF; CDR3 DNA: TGTGCCGGCGGACATCTTAATAGCAATCAGCCCCAGCATTTT
J gene: TRBJ2-1; clone size: NA; D gene: TRBD2; V gene: TRBV4-1; CDR3 protein: CASSPTPTSGTYNEQFF; CDR3 DNA: TGCGCCAGCAGCCCCACGCCGACTAGCGGGACCTACAATGAGCAGTTCTTC
J gene: TRBJ2-3; clone size: few; D gene: NA; V gene: TRBV7-2; CDR3 protein: CASSARVVTGTDTQYF; CDR3 DNA: TGTGCCAGCAGCGCCAGGGTCGTCACCGGCACAGATACGCAGTATTTT
J gene: TRBJ2-1; clone size: once; D gene: NA; V gene: TRBV11-3; CDR3 protein: CASSSSGAYNEQFF; CDR3 DNA: TGTGCCAGCAGCTCCTCAGGAGCGTACAATGAGCAGTTCTTC
J gene: TRBJ1-1; clone size: NA; D gene: NA; V gene: TRBV5-6; CDR3 protein: CASSWAGLEAFF; CDR3 DNA: TGTGCCAGCAGCTGGGCAGGGTTGGAAGCTTTCTTT
J gene: TRBJ1-1; clone size: once; D gene: NA; V gene: TRBV10-3; CDR3 protein: CAIKDSMNTEAFF; CDR3 DNA: TGTGCCATCAAGGACAGCATGAACACTGAAGCTTTCTTT
J gene: TRBJ2-6; clone size: once; D gene: NA; V gene: TRBV7-8; CDR3 protein: CASSSGRPSSGANVLTF; CDR3 DNA: TGTGCCAGCAGCTCGGGACGTCCGAGCTCTGGGGCCAACGTCCTGACTTTC
J gene: TRBJ2-1; clone size: NA; D gene: NA; V gene: TRBV9; CDR3 protein: CASSQSGTNEQFF; CDR3 DNA: TGTGCCAGCAGCCAATCAGGGACCAATGAGCAGTTCTTC
J gene: TRBJ1-5; clone size: NA; D gene: NA; V gene: TRBV27; CDR3 protein: CASRAGIGNQPQHF; CDR3 DNA: TGTGCCAGCCGGGCCGGGATCGGAAATCAGCCCCAGCATTTT
J gene: TRBJ1-1; clone size: NA; D gene: TRBD1; V gene: TRBV9; CDR3 protein: CASSDRDRETEAFF; CDR3 DNA: TGTGCCAGCAGCGACCGGGACAGGGAAACTGAAGCTTTCTTT
J gene: TRBJ1-1; clone size: few; D gene: NA; V gene: TRBV19; CDR3 protein: CASSPGPGQKNTEAFF; CDR3 DNA: TGTGCCAGTAGTCCAGGACCGGGACAAAAAAACACTGAAGCTTTCTTT
J gene: TRBJ1-1; clone size: few; D gene: NA; V gene: TRBV30; CDR3 protein: CAWSVSGLTEAFF; CDR3 DNA: TGTGCCTGGAGTGTATCAGGGTTGACTGAAGCTTTCTTT
J gene: TRBJ2-7; clone size: NA; D gene: NA; V gene: TRBV18; CDR3 protein: CASSFIGDANEQYF; CDR3 DNA: TGTGCCAGCTCTTTCATTGGAGACGCCAACGAGCAGTACTTC
J gene: TRBJ1-1; clone size: NA; D gene: NA; V gene: TRBV5-6; CDR3 protein: CASSLELRNTEAFF; CDR3 DNA: TGTGCCAGCAGCTTGGAGCTGAGGAACACTGAAGCTTTCTTT
J gene: TRBJ1-6; clone size: NA; D gene: NA; V gene: TRBV11-2; CDR3 protein: CASSSIVSYNSPLHF; CDR3 DNA: TGTGCCAGCAGCTCGATAGTCTCCTATAATTCACCCCTCCACTTT
J gene: TRBJ2-7; clone size: NA; D gene: TRBD2; V gene: TRBV5-1; CDR3 protein: CASKRGGEQYF; CDR3 DNA: TGCGCCAGTAAGCGGGGAGGCGAGCAGTACTTC
J gene: TRBJ1-4; clone size: NA; D gene: NA; V gene: TRBV4-1; CDR3 protein: CASSLGTREKLFF; CDR3 DNA: TGCGCCAGCAGCCTAGGGACTCGTGAAAAACTGTTTTTT
J gene: TRBJ2-1; clone size: NA; D gene: TRBD1; V gene: TRBV29-1; CDR3 protein: CSGRRGTYNEQFF; CDR3 DNA: TGCAGCGGACGCAGGGGGACCTACAATGAGCAGTTCTTC
J gene: TRBJ2-7; clone size: NA; D gene: TRBD2; V gene: TRBV5-5; CDR3 protein: CASSLVPSGGLYEQYF; CDR3 DNA: TGTGCCAGCAGCTTAGTGCCTAGCGGGGGCCTATACGAGCAGTACTTC
J gene: TRBJ1-1; clone size: few; D gene: NA; V gene: TRBV7-8; CDR3 protein: CASSLESGTEAFF; CDR3 DNA: TGTGCCAGCAGCTTAGAATCGGGGACTGAAGCTTTCTTT
J gene: TRBJ1-3; clone size: NA; D gene: TRBD1; V gene: TRBV11-1; CDR3 protein: CASSQKGQGLGNTIYF; CDR3 DNA: TGTGCCAGCAGCCAAAAGGGACAGGGGTTAGGAAACACCATATATTTT
J gene: TRBJ1-2; clone size: NA; D gene: NA; V gene: TRBV19; CDR3 protein: CASSISDGLFGYTF; CDR3 DNA: TGTGCCAGTAGTATAAGCGACGGGTTGTTTGGCTACACCTTC
J gene: TRBJ1-1; clone size: NA; D gene: NA; V gene: TRBV28; CDR3 protein: CASSLGQKNTEAFF; CDR3 DNA: TGTGCCAGCAGTTTAGGACAGAAGAACACTGAAGCTTTCTTT
J gene: TRBJ1-5; clone size: few; D gene: NA; V gene: TRBV7-9; CDR3 protein: CASSPLTVISQPQHF; CDR3 DNA: TGTGCCAGCAGCCCTCTAACAGTGATATCTCAGCCCCAGCATTTT